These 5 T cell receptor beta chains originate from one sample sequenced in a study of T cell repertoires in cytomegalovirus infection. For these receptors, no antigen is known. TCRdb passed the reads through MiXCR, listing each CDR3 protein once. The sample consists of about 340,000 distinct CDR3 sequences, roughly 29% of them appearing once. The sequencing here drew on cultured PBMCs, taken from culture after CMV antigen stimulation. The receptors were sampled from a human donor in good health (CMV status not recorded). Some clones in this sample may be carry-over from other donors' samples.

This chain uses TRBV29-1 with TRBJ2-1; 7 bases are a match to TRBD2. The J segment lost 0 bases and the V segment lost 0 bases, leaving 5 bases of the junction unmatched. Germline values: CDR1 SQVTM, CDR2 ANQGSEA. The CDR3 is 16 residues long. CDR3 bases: TGCAGCGTTGAAGAGGGACTACCAAGCTCCTACAATGAGCAGTTCTTC. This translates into CSVEEGLPSSYNEQFF.

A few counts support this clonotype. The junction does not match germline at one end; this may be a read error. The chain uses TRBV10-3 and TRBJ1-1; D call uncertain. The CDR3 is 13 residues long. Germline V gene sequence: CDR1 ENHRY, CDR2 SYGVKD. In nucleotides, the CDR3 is TGTGCCATCGGTGAGACTATGAACACTGAAGCTTTCTTT. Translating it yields CAIGETMNTEAFF.

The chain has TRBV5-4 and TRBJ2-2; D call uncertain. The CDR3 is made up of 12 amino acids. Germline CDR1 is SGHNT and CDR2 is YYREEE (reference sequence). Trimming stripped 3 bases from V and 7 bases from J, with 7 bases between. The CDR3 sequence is CASSYTVGELFF. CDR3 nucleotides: TGTGCCAGCAGCTACACCGTCGGGGAGCTGTTTTTT.

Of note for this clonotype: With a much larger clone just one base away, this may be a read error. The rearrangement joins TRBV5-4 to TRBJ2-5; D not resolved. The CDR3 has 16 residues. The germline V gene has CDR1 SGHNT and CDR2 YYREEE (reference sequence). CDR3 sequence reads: CASSLGPNSRRETQHF. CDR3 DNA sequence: TGTGCCAGCAGCTTGGGTCCGAACTCGCGACGAGAGACCCAGCACTTC.

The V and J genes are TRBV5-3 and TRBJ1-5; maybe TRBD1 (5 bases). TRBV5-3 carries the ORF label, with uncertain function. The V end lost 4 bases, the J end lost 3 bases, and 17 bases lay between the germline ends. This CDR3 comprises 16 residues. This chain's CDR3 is CARSSEDSRDNQPQHF. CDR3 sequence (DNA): TGTGCCAGAAGCAGCGAGGATAGCAGGGACAATCAGCCCCAGCATTTT.